This record concerns one T cell receptor beta chain sequence. This record comes from a study of T cell responses to AZD1222 COVID-19 vaccine. From germline, CDR1 is ENHRY and CDR2 SYGVKD. The CDR3 totals 15 residues. V lost 4 bases to trimming and J lost 8 bases; unmatched junction nucleotides: 11. The data were produced by immunoSEQ multiplex PCR, yet TCRdb's version contains in-frame clones alone and is incomplete. The data show roughly 150,000 clones, with 92% seen just once and about 1% held by the top ten. The receptor was derived from an adult who received the AZD1222 COVID-19 vaccine. The material was peripheral blood, obtained 28 days after the second AZD1222 dose. J is TRBJ2-1 and V is TRBV10-3; 7 positions match TRBD2. The CDR3 nucleotides are TGTGCCATCAGTGGCCCGGGACTACCCAAAGATGAGCAGTTCTTC. Amino acids: CAISGPGLPKDEQFF.